Below, 20 T cell receptor beta chains from the same sample are listed, as sequenced in a study of monozygotic twins with inflammatory bowel disease. TCRdb reprocessed the 5' RACE reads, keeping one entry per CDR3 protein, no DNA. Its listing shows approximately 330,000 distinct CDR3 sequences. Sequencing was performed on blood. Receptors originate from a human donor with ulcerative colitis or Crohn's disease, or a healthy co-twin of an affected twin (not recorded which).

The V gene is TRBV6-5, the J gene TRBJ2-5; the TCRdb D gene call, TRBD2, has no DNA to confirm it. In germline, CDR1 is MNHEY, CDR2 SVGAGI. The CDR3 has 13 residues. This chain's CDR3 is CASRTSGRETQYF.

V is TRBV12-3 or TRBV12-4 and J is TRBJ1-5. This CDR3 comprises 16 residues. The CDR3: CASSPPGTYSNQPQHF.

The chain carries TRBV7-9 and TRBJ2-7; lacking DNA, the TRBD1 call made by TCRdb goes unchecked. The CDR3 runs to 15 residues. CDR1 and CDR2 from the germline V gene are SEHNR and FQNEAQ (reference sequence). The CDR3 region is CASSPTGGPLSEQYF.

V usage is TRBV20-1 and J usage is TRBJ2-2. The CDR3 covers 14 residues. Per the germline V gene, CDR1 is DFQATT and CDR2 is SNEGSKA (reference sequence). CDR3 region: CSALGSWFSGELFF.

The CDR3 sequence: CASSQDSLGTYTGELFF. The genes are TRBV4-1 and TRBJ2-2. The CDR3 length is 17 residues. The germline V gene encodes CDR1 MGHRA and CDR2 YSYEKL.

The rearrangement uses TRBV9 and TRBJ1-2; TCRdb's D gene call, TRBD1, goes unchecked for lack of DNA. The CDR3 consists of 14 residues. CDR1 is SGDLS, CDR2 YYNGEE, per germline. The CDR3 spells CASSSRAQDYGYTF.

The V and J genes are TRBV20-1 and TRBJ2-5; TCRdb's assignment of TRBD1 cannot be checked, as there is no DNA. The CDR3 runs 14 residues. Per the germline V gene, CDR1 is DFQATT and CDR2 is SNEGSKA (reference sequence). CDR3 amino acids: CSARKGGGQETQYF.

The chain recombines TRBV5-1 with TRBJ1-2. Germline-derived CDR1 and CDR2 are SGHRS and YFSETQ. The CDR3 contains 13 residues. CDR3 loop: CASSTGLSYGYTF.

This chain uses TRBV5-6 with TRBJ1-2; TCRdb proposes TRBD1, but this gene call is untestable without DNA. The CDR3 contains 13 residues. Germline CDR1 reads SGHDT; CDR2 reads YYEEEE. This CDR3 is CASSLEGQSNGTF.

This chain joins TRBV20-1 and TRBJ1-2; TCRdb picks TRBD1, but there is no DNA to check that call. The CDR3 runs to 14 residues. Germline V CDR1 and CDR2: DFQATT, SNEGSKA (reference sequence). CDR3 amino acids: CSAMDDRRTYGYTF.

The chain links TRBV20-1 to TRBJ2-1. CDR3 length equals 14 residues. CDR1 is DFQATT, CDR2 SNEGSKA, per germline (reference sequence). The CDR3 region is CSAVSGRFYNEQFF.

The chain is built from TRBV5-6 and TRBJ1-2. The V gene's germline CDR1 is SGHDT and CDR2 YYEEEE. The CDR3 spans 14 residues. CDR3 protein: CASSLGTSREGYTF. Full variable domain (remainder filled in from reference TRBV5-6 and TRBJ1-2): DAGVTQSPTHLIKTRGQQVTLRCSPKSGHDTVSWYQQALGQGPQFIFQYYEEEERQRGNFPDRFSGHQFPNYSSELNVNALLLGDSALYLCASSLGTSREGYTFGSGTRLTVV.

This rearrangement joins TRBV6-5 to TRBJ1-1; the D call from TCRdb, TRBD1, cannot be confirmed without DNA. CDR1 and CDR2 (germline): MNHEY, SVGAGI. The CDR3 is 15 amino acids. CDR3 loop: CASSYVGALEAEAFF.

The chain uses TRBV20-1 and TRBJ2-1; as DNA is missing, the TRBD1 call by TCRdb cannot be tested. The germline V gene encodes CDR1 DFQATT and CDR2 SNEGSKA (reference sequence). The CDR3 runs 16 residues. The CDR3 loop is CSAETTGVRSYNEQFF.

The chain recombines TRBV20-1 with TRBJ2-3; TCRdb indicates TRBD2, and absent DNA this call remains unverified. CDR1 DFQATT and CDR2 SNEGSKA come from the germline V gene (reference sequence). The CDR3 consists of 16 residues. The chain's CDR3 is CSASPPAGGQTDTQYF.

This chain connects TRBV7-2 to TRBJ2-5; the D call from TCRdb, TRBD1, cannot be confirmed without DNA. The germline gives CDR1 SGHTA, CDR2 FQGNSA. This CDR3 comprises 14 residues. The CDR3 here is CASSLARVRETQYF.

V is TRBV19 and J is TRBJ2-1; no DNA is available, so the TRBD1 call from TCRdb remains unchecked. Germline V gene sequence: CDR1 LNHDA, CDR2 SQIVND (reference sequence). The CDR3 runs 13 residues. This CDR3 is CASSQAGVYEQFF.

This chain joins TRBV3-1 and TRBJ2-7; absent DNA, TCRdb's TRBD2 call cannot be checked. This CDR3 region has 14 residues. Germline assignment: CDR1 LGHDT and CDR2 YNNKEL (reference sequence). The CDR3 here is CASSRDRAAYEQYF.

This chain joins TRBV7-8 and TRBJ2-3; TCRdb calls TRBD2, which cannot be checked without DNA. The CDR3 is made up of 15 amino acids. Germline V gives CDR1 SGHVS, CDR2 FQNEAQ. CDR3 loop: CASGKAGGRTDTQYF. The full variable domain, completed using reference TRBV7-8 and TRBJ2-3, is GAGVSQSPRYKVAKRGQDVALRCDPISGHVSLFWYQQALGQGPEFLTYFQNEAQLDKSGLPSDRFFAERPEGSVSTLKIQRTQQEDSAVYLCASGKAGGRTDTQYFGPGTRLTVL.

The chain joins TRBV2 to TRBJ2-3; the D call from TCRdb, TRBD2, cannot be confirmed without DNA. Germline lookup yields CDR1 SNHLY and CDR2 FYNNEI. There are 16 residues in the CDR3. The CDR3 spells CASSEPSGSSTDTQYF.